This entry describes one T cell receptor (beta chain). Its specificity is not known. This sample is drawn from a study of T cells in Graves' hyperthyroidism and ophthalmopathy. Authors of the study amplified TCR beta CDR3 regions from RNA transcripts. First-round RT-PCR of the TCR CDR3 relied on the HTBI primer set. TCRdb independently ran MiXCR on the multiplex PCR reads; one entry per CDR3 protein. The table records 700,000 or so distinct CDR3 sequences, about 17% of them present only once. CDR1 LGHNA and CDR2 YNFKEQ come from the germline V gene. V lost 0 bases, J lost 4 bases, and 10 bases lay in between. The CDR3 is 15 amino acids. Points from the study as a whole: Among clonotypes expanded in thyroid above 0.001, most were also found in blood. A model of 13 V-J features distinguished ophthalmopathy from stable hyperthyroidism.

This sequence joins TRBV4-2 and TRBJ2-1; maybe TRBD2 (5 bases). This receptor was obtained from a man aged 18 to 35 with Graves' hyperthyroidism. The specimen was blood. The CDR3 sequence: CASSQDPGTYNEQFF. The CDR3 region has the DNA TGTGCCAGCAGCCAAGATCCGGGAACGTACAATGAGCAGTTCTTC.